This is a list of T cell receptor beta chains from one sample in a study of T cells after yellow fever vaccination. MiXCR, applied by TCRdb to the 5' RACE reads, yields one record per CDR3 protein. The repertoire holds under 500,000 distinct CDR3 sequences, under 20% seen once, with roughly a sixth in the top ten. The sample here was PBMCs, taken before the yellow fever booster vaccination. The source of these receptors is a man between 18 and 29 years old who received the YFV17D yellow fever vaccine. Each CDR3 is given with its conserved first and last residue. The D gene is left open where the match is weak. Not every row has a clone size; where given, it reads once, few, many or a size class.

j_gene: TRBJ1-1
abundance: -
d_gene: TRBD1
v_gene: TRBV10-3
len: 13
CDR3aa: CAISKGQELEAFF
CDR3nt: TGTGCCATCAGTAAGGGACAGGAGCTTGAAGCTTTCTTT

j_gene: TRBJ2-7
abundance: few
d_gene: -
v_gene: TRBV27
len: 13
CDR3aa: CASSPYGPNEQYF
CDR3nt: TGTGCCAGCAGTCCCTATGGACCCAACGAGCAGTACTTC

j_gene: TRBJ1-3
abundance: few
d_gene: -
v_gene: TRBV20-1
len: 17
CDR3aa: CSARSVGTRSSGNTIYF
CDR3nt: TGCAGTGCTAGGAGTGTGGGCACACGTTCCTCTGGAAACACCATATATTTT

j_gene: TRBJ2-5
abundance: -
d_gene: -
v_gene: TRBV5-1
len: 14
CDR3aa: CASSSTGTQETQYF
CDR3nt: TGCGCCAGCAGCTCCACAGGTACCCAAGAGACCCAGTACTTC

j_gene: TRBJ1-6
abundance: many
d_gene: -
v_gene: TRBV6-2/TRBV6-3
len: 15
CDR3aa: CASSYSKSNNSPLHF
CDR3nt: TGTGCCAGCAGTTACTCGAAGTCTAATAATTCACCCCTCCACTTT

j_gene: TRBJ2-2
abundance: few
d_gene: TRBD2
v_gene: TRBV18
len: 17
CDR3aa: CASSQGLAGANTGELFF
CDR3nt: TGTGCCAGCTCACAAGGACTAGCGGGGGCGAACACCGGGGAGCTGTTTTTT

j_gene: TRBJ2-2
abundance: -
d_gene: -
v_gene: TRBV6-1
len: 10
CDR3aa: CASSKGLAFF
CDR3nt: TGTGCCAGCAGTAAAGGGCTAGCGTTTTTT

j_gene: TRBJ1-5
abundance: -
d_gene: -
v_gene: TRBV5-6
len: 15
CDR3aa: CASSLGQLSNQPQHF
CDR3nt: TGTGCCAGCAGCTTGGGACAGCTCAGCAATCAGCCCCAGCATTTT

j_gene: TRBJ2-1
abundance: -
d_gene: -
v_gene: TRBV3-1
len: 11
CDR3aa: CASRYRDKQFF
CDR3nt: TGTGCCAGCAGGTATCGGGACAAGCAGTTCTTC

j_gene: TRBJ2-3
abundance: -
d_gene: -
v_gene: TRBV4-2
len: 15
CDR3aa: CASSPAAASTDTQYF
CDR3nt: TGTGCCAGCAGCCCCGCAGCGGCTAGCACAGATACGCAGTATTTT

j_gene: TRBJ2-1
abundance: few
d_gene: -
v_gene: TRBV6-2/TRBV6-3
len: 19
CDR3aa: CASSYPPPGGRPGQDEQFF
CDR3nt: TGTGCCAGCAGCTATCCACCCCCCGGGGGTCGCCCCGGTCAGGATGAGCAGTTCTTC

j_gene: TRBJ2-1
abundance: few
d_gene: TRBD1
v_gene: TRBV28
len: 14
CDR3aa: CASRSGTGVNEQFF
CDR3nt: TGTGCCAGCAGATCCGGGACAGGGGTCAATGAGCAGTTCTTC

j_gene: TRBJ1-1
abundance: -
d_gene: TRBD1
v_gene: TRBV29-1
len: 15
CDR3aa: CSVTGTGEPNTEAFF
CDR3nt: TGCAGCGTAACCGGGACAGGCGAGCCGAACACTGAAGCTTTCTTT

j_gene: TRBJ1-4
abundance: -
d_gene: -
v_gene: TRBV7-9
len: 10
CDR3aa: CALKGEKLFF
CDR3nt: TGTGCCCTAAAGGGTGAAAAACTGTTTTTT

j_gene: TRBJ2-2
abundance: many
d_gene: -
v_gene: TRBV29-1
len: 16
CDR3aa: CSVVDPQGPNTGELFF
CDR3nt: TGCAGCGTCGTCGATCCCCAGGGACCGAACACCGGGGAGCTGTTTTTT

j_gene: TRBJ2-4
abundance: few
d_gene: -
v_gene: TRBV5-1
len: 15
CDR3aa: CASSLSPEGGNIQYF
CDR3nt: TGCGCCAGCAGCTTGAGCCCCGAGGGGGGGAACATTCAGTACTTC

j_gene: TRBJ2-3
abundance: -
d_gene: TRBD2
v_gene: TRBV6-4
len: 16
CDR3aa: CASSDGPAGGPDTQYF
CDR3nt: TGTGCCAGCAGTGACGGCCCAGCGGGGGGACCAGATACGCAGTATTTT

j_gene: TRBJ1-3
abundance: -
d_gene: -
v_gene: TRBV4-2
len: 15
CDR3aa: CASSQGLISGNTIYF
CDR3nt: TGTGCCAGCAGCCAAGGGTTAATCTCTGGAAACACCATATATTTT

j_gene: TRBJ2-4
abundance: -
d_gene: TRBD2
v_gene: TRBV6-1
len: 15
CDR3aa: CASGGGAMSKNIQYF
CDR3nt: TGTGCCAGCGGGGGGGGAGCAATGTCCAAAAACATTCAGTACTTC

j_gene: TRBJ1-5
abundance: -
d_gene: -
v_gene: TRBV20-1
len: 14
CDR3aa: CSVPRPYSNQPQHF
CDR3nt: TGCAGTGTCCCGAGACCTTATAGCAATCAGCCCCAGCATTTT

j_gene: TRBJ2-2
abundance: -
d_gene: TRBD1
v_gene: TRBV4-1
len: 15
CDR3aa: CASNGRQGGTGELFF
CDR3nt: TGCGCCAGCAACGGCAGACAGGGCGGCACCGGGGAGCTGTTTTTT

j_gene: TRBJ1-1
abundance: many
d_gene: TRBD1
v_gene: TRBV5-1
len: 16
CDR3aa: CASSYTGTGGNTEAFF
CDR3nt: TGCGCCAGCAGCTACACCGGGACAGGGGGTAACACTGAAGCTTTCTTT

j_gene: TRBJ1-1
abundance: -
d_gene: TRBD1
v_gene: TRBV4-1
len: 15
CDR3aa: CASSLRQGQNTEAFF
CDR3nt: TGCGCCAGCAGCCTCCGACAGGGCCAGAACACTGAAGCTTTCTTT

j_gene: TRBJ1-1
abundance: few
d_gene: TRBD1
v_gene: TRBV15
len: 14
CDR3aa: CATSADRGETEAFF
CDR3nt: TGTGCCACCAGCGCGGACAGGGGAGAAACTGAAGCTTTCTTT

j_gene: TRBJ1-1
abundance: few
d_gene: TRBD1
v_gene: TRBV20-1
len: 13
CDR3aa: CSASPTGGPEAFF
CDR3nt: TGCAGTGCTAGCCCGACAGGGGGACCTGAAGCTTTCTTT

j_gene: TRBJ2-3
abundance: -
d_gene: TRBD2
v_gene: TRBV27
len: 14
CDR3aa: CASRTGGASDTQYF
CDR3nt: TGTGCCAGCAGGACGGGGGGTGCCTCAGATACGCAGTATTTT

j_gene: TRBJ2-3
abundance: many
d_gene: -
v_gene: TRBV7-2
len: 14
CDR3aa: CASSLAASTDTQYF
CDR3nt: TGTGCCAGCAGCTTAGCGGCTAGCACAGATACGCAGTATTTT

j_gene: TRBJ2-3
abundance: -
d_gene: TRBD2
v_gene: TRBV6-1
len: 14
CDR3aa: CASRAGGRQDTQYF
CDR3nt: TGTGCCAGCAGAGCGGGGGGGCGGCAAGATACGCAGTATTTT

j_gene: TRBJ2-5
abundance: -
d_gene: TRBD1
v_gene: TRBV7-9
len: 16
CDR3aa: CASSLGDRGFQETQYF
CDR3nt: TGTGCCAGCAGCTTAGGTGACAGGGGTTTCCAAGAGACCCAGTACTTC

j_gene: TRBJ2-3
abundance: -
d_gene: TRBD2
v_gene: TRBV5-6
len: 15
CDR3aa: CASSSTSGSTDTQYF
CDR3nt: TGTGCCAGCAGCTCGACTAGCGGGAGCACAGATACGCAGTATTTT

j_gene: TRBJ1-5
abundance: -
d_gene: -
v_gene: TRBV7-2
len: 16
CDR3aa: CASSLVYWDKAQPQHF
CDR3nt: TGTGCCAGCAGCTTAGTGTATTGGGATAAGGCTCAGCCCCAGCATTTT

j_gene: TRBJ2-1
abundance: -
d_gene: -
v_gene: TRBV7-2
len: 15
CDR3aa: CASSFHLSSYNEQFF
CDR3nt: TGTGCCAGCAGCTTTCACTTGAGCTCCTACAATGAGCAGTTCTTC

j_gene: TRBJ1-2
abundance: -
d_gene: -
v_gene: TRBV4-2
len: 16
CDR3aa: CASSQDRMRGIYGYTF
CDR3nt: TGTGCCAGCAGCCAAGATAGAATGAGAGGAATCTATGGCTACACCTTC

j_gene: TRBJ2-3
abundance: few
d_gene: -
v_gene: TRBV4-1
len: 16
CDR3aa: CASSQGVGRTTDTQYF
CDR3nt: TGCGCCAGCAGCCAAGGGGTGGGCAGGACCACAGATACGCAGTATTTT

j_gene: TRBJ2-3
abundance: -
d_gene: TRBD2
v_gene: TRBV5-1
len: 16
CDR3aa: CASSLEGLADLDTQYF
CDR3nt: TGCGCCAGCAGCTTGGAAGGACTAGCCGACCTAGATACGCAGTATTTT

j_gene: TRBJ2-5
abundance: few
d_gene: -
v_gene: TRBV7-9
len: 14
CDR3aa: CASSLGQAKETQYF
CDR3nt: TGTGCCAGCAGCTTGGGCCAGGCCAAAGAGACCCAGTACTTC

j_gene: TRBJ2-1
abundance: few
d_gene: TRBD2
v_gene: TRBV9
len: 16
CDR3aa: CASSVAGGNTYNEQFF
CDR3nt: TGTGCCAGCAGCGTAGCGGGGGGGAATACCTACAATGAGCAGTTCTTC

j_gene: TRBJ2-7
abundance: -
d_gene: -
v_gene: TRBV19
len: 15
CDR3aa: CASSIGGGLVYEQYF
CDR3nt: TGTGCCAGTAGTATAGGGGGAGGACTGGTGTACGAGCAGTACTTC

j_gene: TRBJ1-1
abundance: few
d_gene: -
v_gene: TRBV5-1
len: 15
CDR3aa: CASSLAEGAGTEAFF
CDR3nt: TGCGCCAGCAGCTTGGCGGAGGGAGCTGGAACTGAAGCTTTCTTT

j_gene: TRBJ2-2
abundance: -
d_gene: TRBD2
v_gene: TRBV4-1
len: 15
CDR3aa: CASRAEAGVSGELFF
CDR3nt: TGCGCCAGCAGGGCCGAAGCGGGGGTTTCGGGGGAGCTGTTTTTT

j_gene: TRBJ1-2
abundance: -
d_gene: TRBD1
v_gene: TRBV5-1
len: 15
CDR3aa: CASSLWTGTNYGYTF
CDR3nt: TGCGCCAGCAGCCTATGGACAGGGACAAACTATGGCTACACCTTC

j_gene: TRBJ1-5
abundance: -
d_gene: -
v_gene: TRBV10-3
len: 14
CDR3aa: CAIKAGAGDQPQHF
CDR3nt: TGTGCCATCAAGGCAGGGGCCGGGGATCAGCCCCAGCATTTT